This T cell receptor beta chain was sequenced in a study of CD8+CD57+ T cells in acquired aplastic anemia. Notes on the study in general: Overlap between patients and controls comprised about 28 CD8+ CDR3 sequences.

Patients who underwent sequencing had shown CD8+CD57+ cell expansion by flow cytometry. The study sampled blood from patients who had received no therapy. Trimming cost V 7 bases and J 0 bases; bases outside gene matches: 9. This CDR3 spans 17 amino acids. Germline CDR1 reads LNHDA; CDR2 reads SQIVND (reference sequence). The sample holds many counts of this clonotype. Its antigen is currently unknown. For CDR3 and TCR beta VDJ profiling, genomic DNA was the template used. TCRdb re-called the reads with MiXCR, one entry per CDR3 protein. The sample has approximately 180,000 distinct CDR3 sequences, around half seen once.

The V gene is TRBV19, the J gene TRBJ1-5; 10 bases are a match to TRBD1. The sample comprised sorted CD4+, CD8+, or CD8+CD57+ T cells (not recorded which) from PBMCs. This sequence originates from a human donor with aplastic anemia. The CDR3 reads CASTGTGAGYSNQPQHF. The DNA for the CDR3 is TGTGCCAGTACCGGGACAGGGGCCGGTTATAGCAATCAGCCCCAGCATTTT.